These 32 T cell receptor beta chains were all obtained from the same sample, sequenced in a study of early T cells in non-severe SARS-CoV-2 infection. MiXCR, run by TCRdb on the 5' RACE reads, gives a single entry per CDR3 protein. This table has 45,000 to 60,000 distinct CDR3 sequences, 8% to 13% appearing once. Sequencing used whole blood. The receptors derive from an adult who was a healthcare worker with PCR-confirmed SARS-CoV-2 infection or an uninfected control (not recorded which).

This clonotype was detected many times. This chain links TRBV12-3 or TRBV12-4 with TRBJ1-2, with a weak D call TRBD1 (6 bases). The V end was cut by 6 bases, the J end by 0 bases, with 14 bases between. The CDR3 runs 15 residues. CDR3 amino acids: CASSPEGGANYGYTF. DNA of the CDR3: TGTGCCAGCAGCCCCGAGGGGGGGGCTAACTATGGCTACACCTTC.

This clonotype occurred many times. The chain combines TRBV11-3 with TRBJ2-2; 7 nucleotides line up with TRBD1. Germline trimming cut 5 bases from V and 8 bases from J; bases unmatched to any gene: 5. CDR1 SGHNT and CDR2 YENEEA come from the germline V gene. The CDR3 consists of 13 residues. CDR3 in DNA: TGTGCCAGCAGCCCCACAGGGGCAGGGGAGCTGTTTTTT. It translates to CASSPTGAGELFF.

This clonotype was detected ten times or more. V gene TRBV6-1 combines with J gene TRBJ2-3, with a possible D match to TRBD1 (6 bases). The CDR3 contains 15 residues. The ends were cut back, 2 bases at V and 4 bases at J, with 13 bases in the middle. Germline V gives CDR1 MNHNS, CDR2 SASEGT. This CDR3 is CASSERYREADTQYF. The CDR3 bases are TGTGCCAGCAGTGAAAGGTACAGGGAAGCAGATACGCAGTATTTT.

The CDR3: CASAFSGRAYEQYF. DNA of the CDR3: TGTGCCAGCGCCTTTAGCGGGAGAGCCTACGAGCAGTACTTC. The genes are TRBV3-1 and TRBJ2-7; 9 positions match TRBD2. Germline lookup yields CDR1 LGHDT and CDR2 YNNKEL (reference sequence). V lost 8 bases, J lost 2 bases, and 7 bases stayed unmatched. The CDR3 runs 14 residues.

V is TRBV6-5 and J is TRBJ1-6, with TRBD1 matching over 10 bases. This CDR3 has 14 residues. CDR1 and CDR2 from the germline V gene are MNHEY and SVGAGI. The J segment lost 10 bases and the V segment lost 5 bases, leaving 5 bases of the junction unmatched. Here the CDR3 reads CASSGDRGRSPLHF. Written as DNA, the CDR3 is TGTGCCAGCAGTGGGGACAGGGGTCGCTCACCCCTCCACTTT.

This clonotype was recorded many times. The CDR3 region is CASSYRGLPTGELFF. In DNA, the CDR3 is TGTGCCAGCAGTTACAGGGGGCTTCCCACCGGGGAGCTGTTTTTT. J is TRBJ2-2 and V is TRBV6-2 or TRBV6-3; 7 bases line up with TRBD1. Trimming removed 2 bases from V and 4 bases from J; junction bases left unmatched: 4. Germline values: CDR1 MNHEY, CDR2 SVGEGT. This CDR3 comprises 15 residues.

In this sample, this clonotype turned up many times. The DNA for the CDR3 is TGTGCCAGCAGCCGGACTAGCGGACCCAAAGAGACCCAGTACTTC. It encodes CASSRTSGPKETQYF. The chain uses TRBV7-7 and TRBJ2-5; 10 positions match TRBD2. Unmatched junction bases numbered 6, after V lost 5 bases and J lost 3 bases. The CDR3 loop spans 15 amino acids. CDR1 is SSHAT, CDR2 FNYEAQ, per germline (reference sequence).

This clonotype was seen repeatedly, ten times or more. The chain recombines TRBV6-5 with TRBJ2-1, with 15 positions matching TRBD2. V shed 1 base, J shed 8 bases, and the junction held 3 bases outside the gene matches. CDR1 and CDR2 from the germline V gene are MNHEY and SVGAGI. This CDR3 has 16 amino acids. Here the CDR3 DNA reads TGTGCCAGCAGTTACTGGACTAGCGGGAGGGCCTATGAGCAGTTCTTC. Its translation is CASSYWTSGRAYEQFF.

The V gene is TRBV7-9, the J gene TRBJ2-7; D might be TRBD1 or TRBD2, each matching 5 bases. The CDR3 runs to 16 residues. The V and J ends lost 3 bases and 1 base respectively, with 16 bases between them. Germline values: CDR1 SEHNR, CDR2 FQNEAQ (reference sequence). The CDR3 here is CASSFTGTILSYEQYF. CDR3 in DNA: TGTGCCAGCAGCTTCACCGGGACCATCCTATCCTACGAGCAGTACTTC. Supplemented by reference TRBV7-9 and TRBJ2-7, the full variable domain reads DTGVSQNPRHKITKRGQNVTFRCDPISEHNRLYWYRQTLGQGPEFLTYFQNEAQLEKSRLLSDRFSAERPKGSFSTLEIQRTEQGDSAMYLCASSFTGTILSYEQYFGPGTRLTVT.

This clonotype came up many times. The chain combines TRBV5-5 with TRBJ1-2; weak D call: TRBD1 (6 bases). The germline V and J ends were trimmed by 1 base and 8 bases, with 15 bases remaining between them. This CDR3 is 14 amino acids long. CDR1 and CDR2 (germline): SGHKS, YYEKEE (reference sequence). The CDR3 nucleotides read TGTGCCAGCAGCTTGTGGGGGGCGCGTTCCGGCTACACCTTC. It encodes CASSLWGARSGYTF.

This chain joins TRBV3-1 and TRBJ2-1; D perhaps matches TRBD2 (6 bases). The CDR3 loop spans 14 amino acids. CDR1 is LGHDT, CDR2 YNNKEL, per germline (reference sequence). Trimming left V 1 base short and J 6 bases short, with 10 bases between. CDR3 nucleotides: TGTGCCAGCAGCCAAGTCCTAGCGAGCAATGAGCAGTTCTTC. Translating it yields CASSQVLASNEQFF.

The CDR3 loop is CASRKPKGQSYGYTF. As DNA, the CDR3 is TGTGCCAGCAGGAAGCCAAAGGGACAGAGCTATGGCTACACCTTC. The chain is built from TRBV27 and TRBJ1-2; 7 bases agree with TRBD1. The CDR3 length is 15 residues. Germline V CDR1 and CDR2: MNHEY, SMNVEV (reference sequence). V lost 6 bases and J lost 4; bases outside the gene matches: 11.

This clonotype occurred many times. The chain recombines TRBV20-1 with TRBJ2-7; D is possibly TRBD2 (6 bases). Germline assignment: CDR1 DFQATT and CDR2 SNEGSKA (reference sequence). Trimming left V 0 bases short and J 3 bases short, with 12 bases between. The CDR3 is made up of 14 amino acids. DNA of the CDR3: TGCAGTGCTAGAGATGAAGGAGGGGACTACGAGCAGTACTTC. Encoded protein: CSARDEGGDYEQYF.

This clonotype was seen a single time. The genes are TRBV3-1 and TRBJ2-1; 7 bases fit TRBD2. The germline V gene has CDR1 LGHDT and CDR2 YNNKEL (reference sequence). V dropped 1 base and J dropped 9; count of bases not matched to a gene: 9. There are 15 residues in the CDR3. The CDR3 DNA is TGTGCCAGCAGCCAAGTGGTGGGAGGGCCGATTGAGCAGTTCTTC. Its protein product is CASSQVVGGPIEQFF.

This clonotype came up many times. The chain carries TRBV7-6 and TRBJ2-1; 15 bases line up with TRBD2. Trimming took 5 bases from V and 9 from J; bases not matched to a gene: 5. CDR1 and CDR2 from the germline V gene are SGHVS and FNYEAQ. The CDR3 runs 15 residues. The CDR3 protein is CASSRTSGGAGEQFF. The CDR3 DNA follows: TGTGCCAGCAGCCGGACTAGCGGGGGGGCCGGTGAGCAGTTCTTC.

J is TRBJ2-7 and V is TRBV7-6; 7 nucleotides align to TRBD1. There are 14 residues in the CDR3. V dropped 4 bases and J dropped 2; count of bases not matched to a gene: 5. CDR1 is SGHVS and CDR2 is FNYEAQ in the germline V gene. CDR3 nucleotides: TGTGCCAGCAGCTCCTTACAGGGGACCTACGAGCAGTACTTC. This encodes CASSSLQGTYEQYF.

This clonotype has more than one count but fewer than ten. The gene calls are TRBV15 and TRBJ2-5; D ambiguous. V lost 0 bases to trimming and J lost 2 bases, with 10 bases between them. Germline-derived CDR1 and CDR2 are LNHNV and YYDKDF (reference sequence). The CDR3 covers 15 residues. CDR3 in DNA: TGTGCCACCAGCAGAGACCCGCACGTTCAAGAGACCCAGTACTTC. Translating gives CATSRDPHVQETQYF.

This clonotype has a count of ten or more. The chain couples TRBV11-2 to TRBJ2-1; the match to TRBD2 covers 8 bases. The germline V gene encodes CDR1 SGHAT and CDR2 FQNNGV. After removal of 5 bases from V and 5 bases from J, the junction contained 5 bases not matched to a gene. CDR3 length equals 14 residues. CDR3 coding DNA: TGTGCCAGCAGCCGGGGGGGCGGTAACAATGAGCAGTTCTTC. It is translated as CASSRGGGNNEQFF.

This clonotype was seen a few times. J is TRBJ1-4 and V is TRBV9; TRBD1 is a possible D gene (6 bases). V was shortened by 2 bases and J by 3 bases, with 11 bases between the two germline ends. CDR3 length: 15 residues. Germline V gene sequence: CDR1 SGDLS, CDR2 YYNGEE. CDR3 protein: CASSVLGTPNEKLFF. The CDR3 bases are TGTGCCAGCAGCGTTTTGGGGACACCTAATGAAAAACTGTTTTTT.

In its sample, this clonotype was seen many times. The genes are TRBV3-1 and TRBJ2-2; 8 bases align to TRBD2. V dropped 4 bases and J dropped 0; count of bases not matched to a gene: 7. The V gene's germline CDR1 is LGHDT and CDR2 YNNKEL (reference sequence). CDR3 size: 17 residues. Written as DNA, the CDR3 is TGTGCCAGCAGCCTAAGGCTAGCGGGCGCGAACACCGGGGAGCTGTTTTTT. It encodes CASSLRLAGANTGELFF.

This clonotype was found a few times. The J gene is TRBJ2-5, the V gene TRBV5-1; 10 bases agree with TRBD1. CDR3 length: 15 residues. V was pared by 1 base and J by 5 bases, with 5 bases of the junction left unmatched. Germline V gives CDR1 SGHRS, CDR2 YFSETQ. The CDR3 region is CASSLKGQGSETQYF. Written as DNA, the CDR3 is TGCGCCAGCAGCTTGAAGGGACAGGGGTCGGAGACCCAGTACTTC.

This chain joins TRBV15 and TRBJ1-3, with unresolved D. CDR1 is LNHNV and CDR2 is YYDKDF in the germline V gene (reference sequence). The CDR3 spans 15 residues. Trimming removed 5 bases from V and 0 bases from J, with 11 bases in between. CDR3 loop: CATSSKTGSGNTIYF. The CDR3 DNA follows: TGTGCCACCAGCTCCAAGACTGGCTCTGGAAACACCATATATTTT.

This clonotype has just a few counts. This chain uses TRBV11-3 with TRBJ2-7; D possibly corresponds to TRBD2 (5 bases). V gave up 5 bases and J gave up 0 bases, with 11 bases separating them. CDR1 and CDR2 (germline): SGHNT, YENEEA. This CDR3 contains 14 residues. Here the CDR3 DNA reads TGTGCCAGCAGCCCAGGAAGCGGCTCCTACGAGCAGTACTTC. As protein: CASSPGSGSYEQYF.

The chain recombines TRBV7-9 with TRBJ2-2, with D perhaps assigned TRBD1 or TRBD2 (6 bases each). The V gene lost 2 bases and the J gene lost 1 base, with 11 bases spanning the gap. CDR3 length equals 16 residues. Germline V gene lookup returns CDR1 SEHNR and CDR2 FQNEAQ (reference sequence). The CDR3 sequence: CASSLLRGLNTGELFF. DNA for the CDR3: TGTGCCAGCAGCTTATTACGGGGGCTGAACACCGGGGAGCTGTTTTTT.

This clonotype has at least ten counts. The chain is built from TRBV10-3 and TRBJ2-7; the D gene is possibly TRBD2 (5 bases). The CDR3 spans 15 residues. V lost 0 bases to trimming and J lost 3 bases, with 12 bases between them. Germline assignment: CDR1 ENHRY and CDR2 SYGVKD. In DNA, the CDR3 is TGTGCCATCAGTGAGTCGGTGGACGGGGTCTACGAGCAGTACTTC. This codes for CAISESVDGVYEQYF.

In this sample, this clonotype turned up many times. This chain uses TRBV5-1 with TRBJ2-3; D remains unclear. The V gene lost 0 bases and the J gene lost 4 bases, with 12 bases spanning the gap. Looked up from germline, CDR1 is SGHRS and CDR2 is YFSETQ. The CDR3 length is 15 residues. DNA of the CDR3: TGCGCCAGCAGCTTGGCCAAAGGTGGGTCAGATACGCAGTATTTT. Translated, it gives CASSLAKGGSDTQYF.

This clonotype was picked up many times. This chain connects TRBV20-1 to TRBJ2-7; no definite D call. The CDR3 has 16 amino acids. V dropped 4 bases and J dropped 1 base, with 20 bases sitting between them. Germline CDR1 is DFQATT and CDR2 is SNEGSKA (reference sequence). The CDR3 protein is CSATSPWVKESYEQYF. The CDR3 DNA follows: TGCAGTGCTACCTCCCCTTGGGTTAAGGAGTCCTACGAGCAGTACTTC.

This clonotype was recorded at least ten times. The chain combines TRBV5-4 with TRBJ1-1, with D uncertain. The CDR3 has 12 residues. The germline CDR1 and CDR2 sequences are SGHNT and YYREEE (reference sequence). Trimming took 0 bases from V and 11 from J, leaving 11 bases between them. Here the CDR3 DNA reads TGTGCCAGCAGCTTGGGGGCACAGAGGGCTTTCTTT. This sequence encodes CASSLGAQRAFF.

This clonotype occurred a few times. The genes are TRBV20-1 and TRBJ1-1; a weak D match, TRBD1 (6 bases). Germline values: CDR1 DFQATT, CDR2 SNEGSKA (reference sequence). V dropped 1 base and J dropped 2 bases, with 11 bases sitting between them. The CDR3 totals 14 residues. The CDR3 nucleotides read TGCAGTGCTAGAGGCGGGACAACAAACACTGAAGCTTTCTTT. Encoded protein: CSARGGTTNTEAFF.

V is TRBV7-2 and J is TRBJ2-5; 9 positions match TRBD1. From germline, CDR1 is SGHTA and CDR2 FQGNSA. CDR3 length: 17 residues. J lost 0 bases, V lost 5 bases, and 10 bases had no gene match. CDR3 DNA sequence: TGTGCCAGCAGCACGAGGGGGACAGGGTCCTACCAAGAGACCCAGTACTTC. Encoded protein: CASSTRGTGSYQETQYF.

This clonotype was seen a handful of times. CDR3 sequence reads: CASSKPQGQGAWNEQFF. In nucleotides, the CDR3 is TGTGCCAGCAGCAAACCCCAAGGACAGGGGGCATGGAATGAGCAGTTCTTC. The J gene is TRBJ2-1, the V gene TRBV21-1; the table assigns TRBD1, which was not confirmed against the DNA. TRBV21-1 is a pseudogene. The CDR3 length is 17 residues.

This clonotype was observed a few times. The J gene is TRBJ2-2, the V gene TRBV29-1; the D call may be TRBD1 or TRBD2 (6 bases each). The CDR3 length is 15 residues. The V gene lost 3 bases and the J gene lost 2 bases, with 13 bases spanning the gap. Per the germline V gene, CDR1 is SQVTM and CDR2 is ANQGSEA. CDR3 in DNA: TGCAGCGTTGATAGCGGCAGGGGAAACACCGGGGAGCTGTTTTTT. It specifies CSVDSGRGNTGELFF.